The rows below give T cell receptor beta chains drawn from one sample of a study of cytomegalovirus exposure and HLA in healthy donors. Generated by immunoSEQ multiplex PCR, the TCRdb table keeps only in-frame clones and is missing some. The profile shows 150,000 to 200,000 clones, 84% of them singletons. The sequenced sample was PBMCs. The receptors were sampled from a young man in good health and CMV-seronegative. Both conserved end residues are part of each CDR3. D genes are given only for firm matches. For some rows the clone size is stated as once, few or many, or as a class when expanded; others skip it.

cdr3_nt	cdr3_aa	clone_size	v_call	d_call	j_call
TGTGCCATCCTGGCCTCTTTTGATGGCTACACCTTC	CAILASFDGYTF	-	TRBV25-1	-	TRBJ1-2
TGTGCCAGCAGCGGCAGGGGGGAGGGACTAGCGACTGCCTACGAGCAGTACTTC	CASSGRGEGLATAYEQYF	-	TRBV5-4	TRBD2	TRBJ2-7
TGTGCCAGCAGCTGGATTCCACACTTGACAGGCCTAATTTCACCCCTCCACTTT	CASSWIPHLTGLISPLHF	-	TRBV5-5	-	TRBJ1-6
TGTGCCAGCAGGAAAAGAGGGGGAGCCGTACGCCAAGAGACCCAGTACTTC	CASRKRGGAVRQETQYF	-	TRBV11-2	-	TRBJ2-5
TGCGCCAGCAGCCCCCTCTTAAGCGGGAGTGGTGAAGATACGCAGTATTTT	CASSPLLSGSGEDTQYF	-	TRBV5-1	TRBD2	TRBJ2-3
TGTGCCAGCAGGGGGGACAGGAAGACCCAGTACTTC	CASRGDRKTQYF	-	TRBV2	TRBD1	TRBJ2-5
TGTGCCAGCAGCCCCCATGGGGACTGGAACTATGGCTACACCTTC	CASSPHGDWNYGYTF	once	TRBV9	-	TRBJ1-2
TGCGCCAGCGGGTTGGGAGTCGGGACAGGCTACTCTGGGGCCAACGTCCTGACTTTC	CASGLGVGTGYSGANVLTF	-	TRBV5-1	TRBD1	TRBJ2-6
TGTGCCAGCAGCCTACTCCCCGGGGAAAAACTGTTTTTT	CASSLLPGEKLFF	-	TRBV27	-	TRBJ1-4
TGTGCCAGCCGCGACAGGGTTAATGAAAAACTGTTTTTT	CASRDRVNEKLFF	few	TRBV6-5	TRBD1	TRBJ1-4
TGTGCCAGCACCGGACAGACGACCTACGAGCAGTACTTC	CASTGQTTYEQYF	-	TRBV6-1	-	TRBJ2-7
TGTGCCAGCAGCGCAAAGGGGGTCTACGAGCAGTACTTC	CASSAKGVYEQYF	once	TRBV21-1	-	TRBJ2-7
TGTGCCAGCAGTTTAAAACTAGCGGCCTACACCGGGGAGCTGTTTTTT	CASSLKLAAYTGELFF	-	TRBV27	TRBD2	TRBJ2-2
TGTGCCTGGATAGGTATGCGAGGGACGATCGGGGGAGGCTACACCTTC	CAWIGMRGTIGGGYTF	-	TRBV30	-	TRBJ1-2
TGTGCCAGCAGAATTTCGGGGATGAGGACTGAAGCTTTCTTT	CASRISGMRTEAFF	-	TRBV28	-	TRBJ1-1
TGTGCCAGCAGCGCCCGACACCTCTCTGGGGCCAACGTCCTGACTTTC	CASSARHLSGANVLTF	-	TRBV9	-	TRBJ2-6
TGTGCCAGCAGCAAAATGAGGAGGACCTCCTACAATGAGCAGTTCTTC	CASSKMRRTSYNEQFF	-	TRBV21-1	-	TRBJ2-1
TGTGCTAGTGGGGGGGACATACCTTACGAGCAGTACTTC	CASGGDIPYEQYF	-	TRBV12-5	-	TRBJ2-7
TGTGCCAGCACGCTCTTCGGGACTAGCGGAGATACGCAGTATTTT	CASTLFGTSGDTQYF	-	TRBV6-1	TRBD2	TRBJ2-3
TGCGCCTGCCTGCGGAGGGGCCCGGACGAGCAGTACTTC	CACLRRGPDEQYF	-	TRBV5-1	-	TRBJ2-7
TGTGCCAGCAGCTTCGGACAGGACGAGCAGTACTTC	CASSFGQDEQYF	-	TRBV13	TRBD1	TRBJ2-7
TGTGCCAGCAGTACGGACAGGAGCCGCTCCTATGGCTACACCTTC	CASSTDRSRSYGYTF	once	TRBV6-5	TRBD1	TRBJ1-2
TGTGCCAGTAAAGAGGGCGGGAGGGCCAATGAGCAGTTCTTC	CASKEGGRANEQFF	once	TRBV19	TRBD2	TRBJ2-1